These 25 T cell receptor beta chains share one sample of origin, sequenced in a study of shared clonotypes between healthy human individuals. Sequencing was performed with immunoSEQ multiplex PCR; in TCRdb, only in-frame clones are kept and a portion is missing. The sample has about 2.4 million clones; over 85% are singletons. Sequencing was carried out using naive CD4+ T cells sorted from blood. Sample subset: CD45RA+ positively selected. These receptor sequences come from a man aged 18 to 30 in good health.

The V call is TRBV10-3, the J call TRBJ1-2, with unresolved D. Germline V gene sequence: CDR1 ENHRY, CDR2 SYGVKD. V was shortened by 2 bases and J by 7 bases, with 14 bases between the two germline ends. There are 14 residues in the CDR3. This chain's CDR3 is CAISEGNTGGGYTF. The DNA for the CDR3 is TGTGCCATCAGTGAGGGAAACACGGGCGGTGGCTACACCTTC.

This chain uses TRBV6-1 with TRBJ2-3; 8 bases line up with TRBD2. Germline CDR1 is MNHNS and CDR2 is SASEGT. This CDR3 is built from 14 residues. With 8 bases clipped from V and 1 base from J, the junction kept 5 bases outside the gene matches. CDR3: CASVAGSRTDTQYF. The CDR3 DNA sequence: TGTGCCAGCGTAGCGGGATCGCGCACAGATACGCAGTATTTT.

On this clone itself: Within the sample, other DNA sequences also encode this same CDR3. This chain joins TRBV27 and TRBJ2-7, with 13 nucleotides matching TRBD2. The germline gives CDR1 MNHEY, CDR2 SMNVEV (reference sequence). CDR3 length: 15 residues. Germline trimming cut 4 bases from V and 1 base from J; bases unmatched to any gene: 1. CDR3 nucleotide sequence: TGTGCCAGCAGTTCGGGACTAGCGGGGTCCTACGAGCAGTACTTC. Translated: CASSSGLAGSYEQYF.

V and J are TRBV5-4 and TRBJ1-6, with a possible D match to TRBD1 (6 bases). The germline V gene encodes CDR1 SGHNT and CDR2 YYREEE (reference sequence). This CDR3 comprises 16 residues. Deletions cut 0 bases from V and 6 bases from J, with 13 bases between. CDR3 in DNA: TGTGCCAGCAGCTTGGCCGGCAGGGGAGGTAATTCACCCCTCCACTTT. Protein sequence: CASSLAGRGGNSPLHF. The variable domain in full, completed from reference TRBV5-4 and TRBJ1-6, reads ETGVTQSPTHLIKTRGQQVTLRCSSQSGHNTVSWYQQALGQGPQFIFQYYREEENGRGNFPPRFSGLQFPNYSSELNVNALELDDSALYLCASSLAGRGGNSPLHFGNGTRLTVT.

V is TRBV21-1 and J is TRBJ2-1; the listed D gene, TRBD1, was not tested against the DNA. TRBV21-1 is assigned pseudogene status. CDR3 length: 14 residues. CDR3 nucleotides: TGTGCCAGCAGCAAAGGAACAGCTGGCAATGAGCAGTTCTTC. As protein: CASSKGTAGNEQFF.

This clone was recorded a few times. V usage is TRBV5-4 and J usage is TRBJ1-1; 9 bases align to TRBD1. The length of the CDR3 is 15 residues. Germline values: CDR1 SGHNT, CDR2 YYREEE (reference sequence). Trimming at V came to 3 bases and at J to 4 bases, leaving 7 bases not matched to a gene. The CDR3 nucleotides read TGTGCCAGCAGCTCGGGGACAGGGCTAATCACTGAAGCTTTCTTT. Its protein product is CASSSGTGLITEAFF.

The chain employs TRBV6-5 and TRBJ2-5, with 9 bases matching TRBD1. Germline V CDR1 and CDR2: MNHEY, SVGAGI. The CDR3 totals 16 residues. V dropped 4 bases and J dropped 3; count of bases not matched to a gene: 9. DNA for the CDR3: TGTGCCAGCAGTTCCTTATACAGGGGGCGAGAAGAGACCCAGTACTTC. Protein: CASSSLYRGREETQYF.

V usage is TRBV6-1 and J usage is TRBJ2-7; the D gene is possibly TRBD2 (7 bases). V lost 8 bases and J lost 0, with 17 bases in between. The CDR3 sequence is 15 residues long. Per germline, CDR1 MNHNS and CDR2 SASEGT. In DNA form, the CDR3 reads TGTGCCAGCTCTGGGGGGGCTATTTACTCCTACGAGCAGTACTTC. This translates into CASSGGAIYSYEQYF.

In this sample, this clone turned up a few times. V and J are TRBV2 and TRBJ1-6; 7 bases fit TRBD1. Germline CDR1 SNHLY, CDR2 FYNNEI. The CDR3 is made up of 15 amino acids. Unmatched junction bases numbered 4, after V lost 1 base and J lost 7 bases. The CDR3: CASSEDRGLNSPLHF. The CDR3 DNA reads TGTGCCAGCAGTGAAGACAGGGGTTTAAATTCACCCCTCCACTTT. Supplemented by reference TRBV2 and TRBJ1-6, the full variable domain reads EPEVTQTPSHQVTQMGQEVILRCVPISNHLYFYWYRQILGQKVEFLVSFYNNEISEKSEIFDDQFSVERPDGSNFTLKIRSTKLEDSAMYFCASSEDRGLNSPLHFGNGTRLTVT.

This clone has a handful of counts. The chain has TRBV18 and TRBJ2-5; D might be TRBD1 (6 bases). CDR1 KGHSH and CDR2 LQKENI come from the germline V gene. V was clipped by 5 bases and J by 5 bases, with 18 bases between them. This CDR3 has 15 residues. The CDR3 is CASSSGQNTGETQYF. The DNA for the CDR3 is TGTGCCAGCTCATCAGGACAGAATACCGGGGAGACCCAGTACTTC.

This chain connects TRBV4-1 to TRBJ2-7; 8 bases line up with TRBD1. Per germline, CDR1 MGHRA and CDR2 YSYEKL. With V trimmed by 4 bases and J by 6 bases, 11 bases remained unmatched. The CDR3 totals 15 residues. The CDR3 protein is CASSPMGQAMVEQYF. For the CDR3, the DNA is TGCGCCAGCAGCCCAATGGGACAGGCCATGGTCGAGCAGTACTTC.

The chain has TRBV6-1 and TRBJ1-2; the D gene is possibly TRBD1 (5 bases). This CDR3 has 15 residues. Looked up from germline, CDR1 is MNHNS and CDR2 is SASEGT. V lost 3 bases and J lost 2, with 13 bases in between. The CDR3 nucleotides read TGTGCCAGCAGTGATCGTGACAGACTGAACTATGGCTACACCTTC. Its protein product is CASSDRDRLNYGYTF.

The chain couples TRBV6-5 to TRBJ2-7; D not resolved. With 4 bases removed from V and 2 bases from J, the gap between germline ends came to 18 bases. CDR1 and CDR2 (germline): MNHEY, SVGAGI. CDR3 length: 16 residues. The CDR3 spells CASSSEAVSSPYEQYF. The CDR3, as DNA: TGTGCCAGCAGTTCAGAGGCGGTGTCATCCCCCTACGAGCAGTACTTC.

The chain combines TRBV7-8 with TRBJ1-3; 7 nucleotides align to TRBD1. Germline CDR1 SGHVS, CDR2 FQNEAQ. The CDR3 loop spans 16 amino acids. Trimming removed 1 base from V and 5 bases from J; junction bases left unmatched: 8. CDR3 coding DNA: TGTGCCAGCAGCTTAGGTGCGACAGGGCGAAGAAACACCATATATTTT. Translation gives CASSLGATGRRNTIYF.

The chain carries TRBV9 and TRBJ2-3; TRBD2 aligns across 7 bases. The CDR3 loop spans 16 amino acids. Germline CDR1 reads SGDLS; CDR2 reads YYNGEE. The V gene end was trimmed by 0 bases and the J gene end by 2 bases; junction bases not matched to a gene: 6. The CDR3 here is CASSVDRLASTDTQYF. The CDR3 DNA sequence: TGTGCCAGCAGCGTAGATAGACTAGCTTCCACAGATACGCAGTATTTT.

The rearrangement joins TRBV29-1 to TRBJ1-1; 8 bases map to TRBD1. CDR1 is SQVTM, CDR2 ANQGSEA, per germline. The CDR3 extends over 12 amino acids. The ends lost 7 bases at V and 4 bases at J; junction bases unmatched: 5. The CDR3 DNA sequence: TGCAGCGCTGACAGGGGCGGCACTGAAGCTTTCTTT. Translated: CSADRGGTEAFF.

The chain is built from TRBV7-8 and TRBJ1-1; D is possibly TRBD1 (5 bases). The CDR3 is 16 amino acids. Germline V CDR1 and CDR2: SGHVS, FQNEAQ. V was pared by 3 bases and J by 4 bases, with 18 bases between. The CDR3 reads CASSFVWGTGSTEAFF. DNA of the CDR3: TGTGCCAGCAGCTTCGTCTGGGGCACGGGGAGCACTGAAGCTTTCTTT.

The sample holds a few counts of this clone. The sample contains more than one DNA sequence encoding this CDR3. This chain uses TRBV18 with TRBJ2-2, with D uncertain. Trimming took 3 bases from V and 0 from J, leaving 5 bases between them. This CDR3 has 14 residues. The germline V gene encodes CDR1 KGHSH and CDR2 LQKENI. CDR3 nucleotides: TGTGCCAGCTCACCCAGGACGAACACCGGGGAGCTGTTTTTT. Translated: CASSPRTNTGELFF.

This clone was recorded a few times. This chain links TRBV5-1 with TRBJ2-5; 12 positions match TRBD1. Losses at the gene ends were 4 bases for V and 5 bases for J; bases not matched to a gene: 6. Germline V CDR1 and CDR2: SGHRS, YFSETQ. The length of the CDR3 is 15 residues. The CDR3 coding sequence is TGCGCCAGCAGCCCGGGACAGGGGGCATGGGAGACCCAGTACTTC. As protein: CASSPGQGAWETQYF.

This chain connects TRBV6-5 to TRBJ2-7, with a possible D match to TRBD2 (7 bases). The germline V and J ends were trimmed by 10 bases and 2 bases, with 18 bases remaining between them. Germline V CDR1 and CDR2: MNHEY, SVGAGI. This CDR3 is 14 amino acids long. CDR3 sequence reads: CATVRAGGPYEQYF. CDR3 in DNA: TGTGCCACAGTTCGGGCCGGGGGGCCCTACGAGCAGTACTTC.

Of note for this clone: The sample has other DNA sequences that encode this CDR3 too. This chain links TRBV6-1 with TRBJ1-5, with TRBD1 matching over 7 bases. The CDR3 totals 14 residues. Trimming took 4 bases from V and 4 from J; bases not matched to a gene: 4. Germline-derived CDR1 and CDR2 are MNHNS and SASEGT. The CDR3 loop is CASSVQGTNQPQHF. In DNA, the CDR3 is TGTGCCAGCAGTGTACAGGGGACGAATCAGCCCCAGCATTTT.

V and J are TRBV7-9 and TRBJ2-1, with TRBD2 identical over 7 bases. The V and J ends lost 7 bases and 4 bases, in that order; junction bases with no gene match: 13. Germline V lookup: CDR1 SEHNR, CDR2 FQNEAQ (reference sequence). The CDR3 is made up of 16 amino acids. In nucleotides, the CDR3 is TGTGCCAGCACCCAAGGGCTAGCGGAAGCATACAATGAGCAGTTCTTC. This encodes CASTQGLAEAYNEQFF.

About this clone: At the DNA level, this CDR3 is encoded by other sequences in the same sample as well. This rearrangement joins TRBV10-3 to TRBJ2-7; 14 bases line up with TRBD2. V lost 6 bases to trimming and J lost 4 bases; unmatched junction nucleotides: 2. The germline CDR1 and CDR2 sequences are ENHRY and SYGVKD. CDR3 length: 14 residues. The CDR3 DNA sequence: TGTGCCATCAGCGGGACTAGCGGGAGTTACGAGCAGTACTTC. Translation gives CAISGTSGSYEQYF.

The rearrangement uses TRBV5-1 and TRBJ2-6, with D tentatively TRBD1 or TRBD2 (7 bases each). Trimming removed 1 base at V and 0 bases at J, with 17 bases between. Germline V gene data show CDR1 as SGHRS and CDR2 as YFSETQ. CDR3 length equals 19 residues. Here the CDR3 DNA reads TGCGCCAGCAGCTTGTGGGGGGGGACAGAGCCCTCTGGGGCCAACGTCCTGACTTTC. This translates into CASSLWGGTEPSGANVLTF.

This chain uses TRBV7-2 with TRBJ1-5; D remains ambiguous. CDR3 length: 15 residues. The germline gives CDR1 SGHTA, CDR2 FQGNSA. Trimming stripped 1 base from V and 0 bases from J, with 7 bases between. DNA for the CDR3: TGTGCCAGCAGCTTAGATCTCCCTAGCAATCAGCCCCAGCATTTT. This sequence encodes CASSLDLPSNQPQHF.